The rows below give T cell receptor beta chains drawn from one sample of a study of PD-L1 blockade in urothelial cancer. Assay used: immunoSEQ multiplex PCR; TCRdb lists only in-frame clones, some missing. The repertoire holds tens of thousands of clones, with 80% to 90% as singletons. Sequencing was performed on PBMCs, taken around atezolizumab (anti-PD-L1) treatment. All receptors derive from an older man with urothelial cancer. Each CDR3 is given with its conserved first and last residue. Clone size, where shown, is once, few, many, or a class for clones that have expanded.

v_call clone_size cdr3_aa
TRBV9 . CASSPGDDTEAFF
TRBV19 . CASSTQGNQPQHF
TRBV14 few CASSQDRQSYEQYF
TRBV5-1 once CASSLGQASTDTQYF
TRBV6-5 . CASSYGASGRFYEQYF
TRBV19 . CASSISVRRGMNTEAFF
TRBV5-4 . CASSASGGSGNTIYF
TRBV21-1 . CASSKWQVGYEQYF
TRBV28 . CASSVDSSNYGYTF
TRBV6-1 . CASSWEASFEQFF
TRBV6-5 . CASSTGTGGYEQYF
TRBV15 few CATSREASDNEQFF
TRBV9 . CASSVSERTSSVFF
TRBV15 . CATSRTPGQETQYF
TRBV5-6 . CASSPGTGLFEQYF
TRBV11-2 . CASSNAGAPQETQYF
TRBV4-1 . CASSQDFSRGETQYF
TRBV6-1 . CASSALRNTIYF
TRBV5-4 . CASSLEGVRYGYTF
TRBV28 . CASSLPDRNTEAFF